Reported below is one TCR beta chain. No antigen is known for it. The data belong to a study of T cell repertoires in cytomegalovirus infection. Across the study: Shared public TCR beta signatures pointed to both CMV infection and a matching HLA type. General study findings and limits: HLA-C-restricted CMV clonotypes gave the most frequent clonotype in two of eight donors. Identification of carriers of CMV plus the relevant HLA was performed using cumulative public TCR beta family frequency.

TCRdb analysed the reads with MiXCR anew, one entry per CDR3 protein. This sample has 150,000 to 200,000 distinct CDR3 sequences, with approximately 15% found just once. Sequenced sample: PBMCs. This clonotype was obtained from a human donor in good health (CMV status not recorded). Some clones in this sample may be carry-over from other donors' samples.

Here the CDR3 DNA reads TGTGCCAGCTCACCGGCAGGGGGCACCCGAATTGGACTCTCCTACAATGAGCAGTTCTTC. Amino acids: CASSPAGGTRIGLSYNEQFF. The rearrangement joins TRBV18 to TRBJ2-1, with 8 bases lining up with TRBD1. The CDR3 covers 20 residues. V gave up 3 bases and J gave up 0 bases; unmatched junction bases: 16. In germline, CDR1 is KGHSH, CDR2 LQKENI.